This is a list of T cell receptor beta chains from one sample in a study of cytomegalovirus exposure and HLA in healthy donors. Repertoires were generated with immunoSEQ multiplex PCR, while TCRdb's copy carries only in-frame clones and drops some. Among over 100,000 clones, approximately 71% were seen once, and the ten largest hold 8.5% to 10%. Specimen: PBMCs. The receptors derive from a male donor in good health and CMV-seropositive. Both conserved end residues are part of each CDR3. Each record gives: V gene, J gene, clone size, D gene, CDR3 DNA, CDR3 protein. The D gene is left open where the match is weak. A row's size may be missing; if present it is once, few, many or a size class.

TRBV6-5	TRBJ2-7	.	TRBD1	TGTGCCAGCAGCCCCGATGACAGGGCCTACGAGCAGTACTTC	CASSPDDRAYEQYF
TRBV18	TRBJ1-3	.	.	TGTGCCAGCTCACCAAACTCGCAGGGGTCGGGAAACACCATATATTTT	CASSPNSQGSGNTIYF
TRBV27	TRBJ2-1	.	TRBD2	TGTGCCAGCACTAGCGGGACGAGCAATGAGCAGTTCTTC	CASTSGTSNEQFF
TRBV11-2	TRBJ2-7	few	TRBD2	TGTGCCAGCAGCTTAGCTAGCGGGAGAAGTTCCGAGCAGTACTTC	CASSLASGRSSEQYF
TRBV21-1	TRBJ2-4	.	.	TGTGCCAGCAGCAAGAAGACAGGGTCAGCGGACATTCAGTACTTC	CASSKKTGSADIQYF
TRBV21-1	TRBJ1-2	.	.	TGTGCCAGTCCCCATCCATCCTATGGCTACACCTTC	CASPHPSYGYTF
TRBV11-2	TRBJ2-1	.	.	TGTGCCAGCAGAACCGGGAGCCATAGCTCCTACAATGAGCAGTTCTTC	CASRTGSHSSYNEQFF
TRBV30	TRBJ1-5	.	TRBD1	TGTGCCTGGAGCACACAGGGGAATCAGCCCCAGCATTTT	CAWSTQGNQPQHF
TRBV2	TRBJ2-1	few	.	TGTGCCAGCACCTGGACACTCTCCTACAATGAGCAGTTCTTC	CASTWTLSYNEQFF
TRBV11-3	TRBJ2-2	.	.	TGTGCCAGCAGGGGGTCAGGGCCCACCGGGGAGCTGTTTTTT	CASRGSGPTGELFF
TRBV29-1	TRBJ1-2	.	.	TGCAGCGTTGAAGAGACCAGGGAAGGCGGCACCTTC	CSVEETREGGTF
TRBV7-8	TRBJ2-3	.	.	TGTGCCAGCAGCTTGACCGGGACAATATACACAGATACGCAGTATTTT	CASSLTGTIYTDTQYF
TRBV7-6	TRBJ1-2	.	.	TGTGCCAGCAGCCCCGGCGGGTATGGCTACACCTTC	CASSPGGYGYTF
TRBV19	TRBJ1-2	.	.	TGTGCCACCCGGGGGGGGTCATGGAACCCGAATGGCTACACCTTC	CATRGGSWNPNGYTF
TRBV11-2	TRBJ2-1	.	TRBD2	TGTGCCAGCAGACCTCGTACTAGCGAGAAGATCAATGAGCAGTTCTTC	CASRPRTSEKINEQFF
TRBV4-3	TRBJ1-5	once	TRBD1	TGCGCCAGCAGCAAACAGGGGGGGCCCCAGCATTTT	CASSKQGGPQHF
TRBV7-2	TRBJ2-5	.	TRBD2	TGTGCCAGCACGTGGACTAGCGGGAGGGACGGGGAGACCCAGTACTTC	CASTWTSGRDGETQYF
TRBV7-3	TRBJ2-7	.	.	TGTGCCAGCAGCTTAAGTGAAGGGGGTGAGCAGTACTTC	CASSLSEGGEQYF
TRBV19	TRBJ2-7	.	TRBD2	TGTGCCAGTAGTGGGGGACTAGCGGGAGCCGGCGAGCAGTACTTC	CASSGGLAGAGEQYF
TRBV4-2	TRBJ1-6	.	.	TGTGCCAGCAGCCAAGGCCGTGGCAGGAATTCACCCCTCCACTTT	CASSQGRGRNSPLHF
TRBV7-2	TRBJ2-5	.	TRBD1	TGTGCCAGCAGCTTAGGGACAGGGGGACAAGAGACCCAGTACTTC	CASSLGTGGQETQYF
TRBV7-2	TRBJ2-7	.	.	TGTGCCAGCAGCTTATGGGCAGGGCCCAACGAGCAGTACTTC	CASSLWAGPNEQYF
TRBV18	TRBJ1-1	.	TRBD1	TGTGCCAGCTCACCGGACAGGGGGCGAGGGACTGAAGCTTTCTTT	CASSPDRGRGTEAFF
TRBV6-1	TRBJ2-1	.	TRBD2	TGTGCCAGCAGTGAATTGGGGACTATCAATGAGCAGTTCTTC	CASSELGTINEQFF
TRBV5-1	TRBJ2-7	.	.	TGCGCCAGCAGCTTGGACACGTACTACGAGCAGTACTTC	CASSLDTYYEQYF
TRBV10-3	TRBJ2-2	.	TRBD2	TGTGCCATCAGTGTAGAACTAGCGAGTAACACCGGGGAGCTGTTTTTT	CAISVELASNTGELFF
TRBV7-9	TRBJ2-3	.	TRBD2	TGTGCCAGCAGCTCCACTGGGACTAGCGGTTTAGATACGCAGTATTTT	CASSSTGTSGLDTQYF
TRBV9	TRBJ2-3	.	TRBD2	TGTGCCAGCAGCGTGGGGGGGGGTAGGAGCCGGCACACGCAGTATTTT	CASSVGGGRSRHTQYF
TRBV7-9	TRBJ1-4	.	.	TGTTCCAGCAGCTTTCAGGAGGGAACTAATGAAAAACTGTTTTTT	CSSSFQEGTNEKLFF
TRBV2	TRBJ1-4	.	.	TGTGCCAGCAAATATGCAGCCGGGGCAACTAATGAAAAACTGTTTTTT	CASKYAAGATNEKLFF
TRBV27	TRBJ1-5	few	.	TGTGCCAGCGGTCCGGCCAACAGGATTCATCATTTT	CASGPANRIHHF
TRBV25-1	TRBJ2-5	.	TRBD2	TGTGCCAGCAGTGAATTACTAGCGGGAGGTGGGGAGACCCAGTACTTC	CASSELLAGGGETQYF
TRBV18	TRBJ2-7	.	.	TGTGCCAGCGAGGACAGTATCTCCTACGAGCAGTACTTC	CASEDSISYEQYF
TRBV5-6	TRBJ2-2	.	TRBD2	TGTGCCAGCAGCCTCAGACTAGCGGGAGTCGACACCGGGGAGCTGTTTTTT	CASSLRLAGVDTGELFF
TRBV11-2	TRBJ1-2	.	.	TGTGCCAGCAGCTTAGCGGGACACCCGATTATTGGCTACACCTTC	CASSLAGHPIIGYTF
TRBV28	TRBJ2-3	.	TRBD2	TGTGCCAGCGGGACTAGCGGGAGTTGGGCAGATACGCAGTATTTT	CASGTSGSWADTQYF
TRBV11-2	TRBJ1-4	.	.	TGTGCCAGCAGCTTGATGGTGGGCAATGAAAAACTGTTTTTT	CASSLMVGNEKLFF
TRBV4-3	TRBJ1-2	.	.	TGCGCCAGCAGCCAAGCCGCCGCCCCAGGATACCAATCTTATGGCTACACCTTC	CASSQAAAPGYQSYGYTF
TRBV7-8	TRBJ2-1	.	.	TGTGCCAGCAGCTTCCGGCGGGGCTCCTACAATGAGCAGTTCTTC	CASSFRRGSYNEQFF
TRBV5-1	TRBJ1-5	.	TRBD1	TGCGCCAGCAGCGCTGGGACAGGGTATCAGCCCCAGCATTTT	CASSAGTGYQPQHF
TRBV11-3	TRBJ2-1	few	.	TGTGCCAGCAGCCTGACAGGCAATGAGCAGTTCTTC	CASSLTGNEQFF
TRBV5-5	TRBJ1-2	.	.	TGTGCCAGCAGCCTGGACAGTTATGGCTACACCTTC	CASSLDSYGYTF
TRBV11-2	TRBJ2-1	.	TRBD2	TGTGCCAGCAGCTTTCTAGCGGGAGGCCCATTTAGCTCCTACAATGAGCAGTTCTTC	CASSFLAGGPFSSYNEQFF
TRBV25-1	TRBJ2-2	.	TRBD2	TGTGCCAGCAGTGAGTTAGGACTAGGCGGGAACACCGGGGAGCTGTTTTTT	CASSELGLGGNTGELFF
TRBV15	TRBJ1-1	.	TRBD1	TGTGCCACCCAAACAGGGGGCACTGAAGCTTTCTTT	CATQTGGTEAFF
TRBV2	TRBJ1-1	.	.	TGTGCCCGAAAGAATACGGCGGGGGACACTGAAGCTTTCTTT	CARKNTAGDTEAFF
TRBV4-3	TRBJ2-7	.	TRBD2	TGCGCCAGCAGCCAAGATCGGGGAGGGAGTGGCTACGAGCAGTACTTC	CASSQDRGGSGYEQYF
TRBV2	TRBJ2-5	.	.	TGTGCCAGCAGTGCCGACTACCTCGAGGAGACCCAGTACTTC	CASSADYLEETQYF
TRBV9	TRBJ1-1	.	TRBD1	TGTGCCAGCAGCGTAGAGGACAGGACGAACACTGAAGCTTTCTTT	CASSVEDRTNTEAFF
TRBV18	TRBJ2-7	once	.	TGTGCCAGCTCACCACCGGCAGGGGCCCACGAGCAGTACTTC	CASSPPAGAHEQYF
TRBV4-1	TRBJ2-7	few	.	TGCGCCAGCAGCAAAAGAAGGACAGAGAGCTCCTACGAGCAGTACTTC	CASSKRRTESSYEQYF
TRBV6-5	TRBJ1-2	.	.	TGTGCCAGCAGTTACACCACAGGGCGGAACTATGGCTACACCTTC	CASSYTTGRNYGYTF
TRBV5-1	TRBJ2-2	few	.	TGCGCCAGCAGAAAAGGGACTTCGAACACCGGGGAGCTGTTTTTT	CASRKGTSNTGELFF
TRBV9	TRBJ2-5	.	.	TGTGCCAGCAGCCGGAGCGGAAGGAACCAAGAGACCCAGTACTTC	CASSRSGRNQETQYF
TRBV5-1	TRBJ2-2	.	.	TGCGCCAGCAGCTTGTGGAGGGGTGATTCCGGGGAGCTGTTTTTT	CASSLWRGDSGELFF